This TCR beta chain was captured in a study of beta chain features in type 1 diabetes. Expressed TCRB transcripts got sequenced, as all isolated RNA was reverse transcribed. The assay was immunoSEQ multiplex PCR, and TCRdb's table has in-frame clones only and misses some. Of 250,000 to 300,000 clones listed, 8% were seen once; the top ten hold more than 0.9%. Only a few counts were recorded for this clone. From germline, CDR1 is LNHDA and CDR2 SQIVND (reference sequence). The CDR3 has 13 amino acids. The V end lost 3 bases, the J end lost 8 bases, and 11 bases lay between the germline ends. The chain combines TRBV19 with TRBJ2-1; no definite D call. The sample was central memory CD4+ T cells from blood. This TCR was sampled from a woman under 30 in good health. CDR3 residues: CASSILDSDEQFF. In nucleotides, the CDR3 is TGTGCCAGTAGTATCCTAGACTCGGATGAGCAGTTCTTC.